These 21 T cell receptor beta chains share one sample of origin, sequenced in a study of T-cell reconstitution after alpha-beta-depleted transplantation in children. Preparation of the TCRbeta library was carried out with unique molecular identifiers. Via MiXCR, TCRdb re-called the PCR reads, giving one row per CDR3 protein. In the table there are about 610,000 distinct CDR3 sequences, approximately 10% of which are singletons. This specimen consisted of PBMCs from the stem cell graft donor, obtained from the stem cell graft. These receptors originate from a human donor who donated a stem cell graft to a child with acute myeloid leukemia.

This clonotype was observed at least ten times. This chain uses TRBV11-2 with TRBJ2-1; 16 nucleotides align to TRBD2. CDR1 is SGHAT, CDR2 FQNNGV, per germline. The CDR3 spans 16 residues. The J segment lost 8 bases and the V segment lost 5 bases, leaving 6 bases of the junction unmatched. The CDR3 DNA reads TGTGCCAGCAGCCCAGGGACTAGCGGGAGGGCGGATGAGCAGTTCTTC. It is translated as CASSPGTSGRADEQFF.

This clonotype turned up a few times. The CDR3 DNA sequence: TGCAGCGTTGATCGGACTGACGTCTCCTACAATGAGCAGTTCTTC. It encodes CSVDRTDVSYNEQFF. The rearrangement links TRBV29-1 to TRBJ2-1; D possibly corresponds to TRBD2 (5 bases). V was pared by 3 bases and J by 0 bases, with 12 bases between. The CDR3 loop spans 15 amino acids. Germline V gene lookup returns CDR1 SQVTM and CDR2 ANQGSEA.

This clonotype showed up many times. The gene calls are TRBV20-1 and TRBJ2-7; D remains ambiguous. Trimming took 3 bases from V and 0 from J, leaving 15 bases between them. The CDR3 consists of 15 residues. The V gene's germline CDR1 is DFQATT and CDR2 SNEGSKA (reference sequence). In DNA form, the CDR3 reads TGCAGTGCTAGGTCCGCTAGGTCCGGCTCCTACGAGCAGTACTTC. Translation gives CSARSARSGSYEQYF.

This clonotype was seen more than once but under ten times. The genes are TRBV5-1 and TRBJ2-7, with D possibly matching TRBD2 (7 bases). Germline-derived CDR1 and CDR2 are SGHRS and YFSETQ. V dropped 1 base and J dropped 1 base, with 18 bases sitting between them. The CDR3 sequence is 17 residues long. The CDR3 sequence: CASSLRGAGGLSYEQYF. The CDR3 DNA is TGCGCCAGCAGCTTGCGGGGGGCCGGGGGACTGTCCTACGAGCAGTACTTC.

This clonotype showed up many times. The chain links TRBV7-9 to TRBJ2-1, with D perhaps assigned TRBD1 or TRBD2 (6 bases each). Trimming took off 0 bases at V and 5 bases at J, with 17 bases between the two ends. The CDR3 is made up of 17 amino acids. Germline V gives CDR1 SEHNR, CDR2 FQNEAQ (reference sequence). The CDR3 is CASSLARSGAAHNEQFF. CDR3 coding DNA: TGTGCCAGCAGCTTAGCAAGGTCGGGGGCGGCACACAATGAGCAGTTCTTC.

This clonotype occurred many times. The chain recombines TRBV20-1 with TRBJ2-7; D gene uncertain. In germline, CDR1 is DFQATT, CDR2 SNEGSKA (reference sequence). V lost 3 bases and J lost 1, with 13 bases in between. The CDR3 loop spans 14 amino acids. CDR3 DNA: TGCAGTGCTAGGTCTGCAGCTTTTTCCTACGAGCAGTACTTC. Translating gives CSARSAAFSYEQYF.

This clonotype showed up many times. V and J are TRBV7-6 and TRBJ2-7; the D is unclear. Trimming shortened V by 1 base and J by 3 bases, and 10 bases separated the two germline ends. Germline V CDR1 and CDR2: SGHVS, FNYEAQ. The CDR3 runs 14 residues. The CDR3 DNA sequence: TGTGCCAGCAGCTTAGGAGAGAGCCACTACGAGCAGTACTTC. Protein product: CASSLGESHYEQYF.

The count of this clonotype is one. The V gene is TRBV7-6, the J gene TRBJ2-5; TRBD2 aligns across 11 bases. This CDR3 is 18 amino acids long. From germline, CDR1 is SGHVS and CDR2 FNYEAQ. Trimming removed 1 base from V and 4 bases from J; junction bases left unmatched: 11. The CDR3 protein is CASSLVTLAGETPETQYF. The CDR3 DNA follows: TGTGCCAGCAGCTTAGTGACACTAGCGGGAGAGACCCCAGAGACCCAGTACTTC.

This clonotype was detected a few times. The CDR3 DNA follows: TGTGCCAGCAGACCGGCCGGGACTAGCGGGGGCTCCTACAATGAGCAGTTCTTC. As protein: CASRPAGTSGGSYNEQFF. V is TRBV12-3 or TRBV12-4 and J is TRBJ2-1; TRBD2 matches 14 bases. The CDR3 contains 18 residues. V lost 6 bases to trimming and J lost 0 bases; unmatched junction nucleotides: 7.

The chain uses TRBV20-1 and TRBJ2-7; a weak D match, TRBD1 (5 bases). The CDR3 length is 13 residues. V lost 1 base and J lost 3, with 10 bases in between. Germline V CDR1 and CDR2: DFQATT, SNEGSKA (reference sequence). CDR3 sequence: CSARAGKIYEQYF. In nucleotides, the CDR3 is TGCAGTGCTAGAGCAGGGAAGATCTACGAGCAGTACTTC.

In its sample, this clonotype was seen many times. The V and J genes are TRBV7-2 and TRBJ2-1, with TRBD2 matching over 7 bases. Germline values: CDR1 SGHTA, CDR2 FQGNSA. The CDR3 is made up of 17 amino acids. The ends lost 5 bases at V and 2 bases at J; junction bases unmatched: 12. The DNA for the CDR3 is TGTGCCAGCAGCCCCGAATTGGTGCGGGAGCCCTACAATGAGCAGTTCTTC. This gives the protein CASSPELVREPYNEQFF.

This rearrangement joins TRBV29-1 to TRBJ2-1, with 8 bases identical to TRBD2. Germline V CDR1 and CDR2: SQVTM, ANQGSEA. CDR3 length: 13 residues. The J segment lost 3 bases and the V segment lost 7 bases, leaving 5 bases of the junction unmatched. In nucleotides, the CDR3 is TGCAGCGCTATTAGCGGGGACTACAATGAGCAGTTCTTC. Residues: CSAISGDYNEQFF.

This clonotype was counted a few times. This sequence joins TRBV24-1 and TRBJ1-3, with no clear D. V shed 2 bases and J shed 0 bases, with 16 bases lying between them. This CDR3 is built from 18 residues. CDR1 and CDR2 from the germline V gene are KGHDR and SFDVKD. CDR3 coding DNA: TGTGCCACCAGTGATTCGCGGCACACTACGAGCTCTGGAAACACCATATATTTT. Translated, it gives CATSDSRHTTSSGNTIYF.

This clonotype was picked up a small number of times. This chain uses TRBV12-3 or TRBV12-4 with TRBJ2-1; 8 bases are shared with TRBD2. This CDR3 is 11 amino acids long. The J segment lost 13 bases and the V segment lost 4 bases, leaving 3 bases of the junction unmatched. For the CDR3, the DNA is TGTGCCAGCAGTTCTCGGGAGGGACAGTTCTTC. This translates into CASSSREGQFF.

This clonotype came up once. V gene TRBV12-3 or TRBV12-4 combines with J gene TRBJ2-5, with a tentative D call TRBD1 (6 bases). This CDR3 has 12 amino acids. The ends were cut back, 8 bases at V and 5 bases at J, with 12 bases in the middle. In DNA form, the CDR3 reads TGTGCCAGCTCCACAGGGTACGAGACCCAGTACTTC. Protein: CASSTGYETQYF.

The genes are TRBV3-1 and TRBJ1-3; D unclear. Germline CDR1 LGHDT, CDR2 YNNKEL (reference sequence). V lost 5 bases and J 3 bases, leaving 14 bases between the germline ends. The CDR3 consists of 15 residues. CDR3: CASSYLRASGNTIYF. In nucleotides, the CDR3 is TGTGCCAGCAGCTACCTACGGGCAAGTGGAAACACCATATATTTT.

There are a few counts of this clonotype. V and J are TRBV7-8 and TRBJ2-1; 9 nucleotides line up with TRBD2. CDR3 length: 19 residues. V was clipped by 2 bases and J by 2 bases; unmatched bases: 13. Germline values: CDR1 SGHVS, CDR2 FQNEAQ. The CDR3 region is CASSLLGVSGRSTYNEQFF. CDR3 bases: TGTGCCAGCAGCTTACTGGGGGTAAGCGGGAGGTCAACCTACAATGAGCAGTTCTTC.

This clonotype was found a few times. The chain couples TRBV7-8 to TRBJ2-2; 8 nucleotides align to TRBD1. Germline values: CDR1 SGHVS, CDR2 FQNEAQ. The CDR3 is 16 residues long. V shed 0 bases and J 6 bases; nucleotides not matched to a gene: 6. The CDR3 DNA is TGTGCCAGCAGCTTAGCGCGACAGGGGTTTTCCGGGGAGCTGTTTTTT. Protein: CASSLARQGFSGELFF.

This clonotype was recorded many times. The chain is built from TRBV20-1 and TRBJ1-5, with no clear D. This CDR3 is 14 amino acids long. V gave up 2 bases and J gave up 2 bases, with 10 bases separating them. CDR1 DFQATT and CDR2 SNEGSKA come from the germline V gene (reference sequence). The CDR3 sequence is CSARSTNGNQPQHF. The DNA of the CDR3 is TGCAGTGCTAGATCGACAAATGGCAATCAGCCCCAGCATTTT.

This clonotype has a count of ten or more. This chain joins TRBV9 and TRBJ1-3; D unresolved. This CDR3 is 16 amino acids long. From germline, CDR1 is SGDLS and CDR2 YYNGEE. V lost 5 bases and J 0 bases, leaving 15 bases between the germline ends. CDR3 loop: CASSFQEGYSGNTIYF. CDR3 DNA sequence: TGTGCCAGCAGTTTTCAAGAGGGATACTCTGGAAACACCATATATTTT.

The V and J genes are TRBV6-5 and TRBJ2-2; possible D gene TRBD1, 5 bases. V lost 4 bases and J 6 bases, leaving 15 bases between the germline ends. Germline lookup yields CDR1 MNHEY and CDR2 SVGAGI. CDR3 length: 15 amino acids. DNA for the CDR3: TGTGCCAGCAGTTTAAGGGGCCTCGATCCCGGGGAGCTGTTTTTT. This translates into CASSLRGLDPGELFF.